Following are 7 T cell receptor beta chains from one sample sequenced in a study of radiotherapy plus CTLA-4 blockade in lung cancer. Profiling relied on immunoSEQ multiplex PCR, and the TCRdb table lists in-frame clones only, not all of them. The sample lists more than 90,000 clones; 81% were seen once. The material sequenced was peripheral blood, taken from a patient treated with radiotherapy plus ipilimumab. The source of these receptors is a human donor with non-small cell lung cancer that progressed on radiotherapy plus ipilimumab. Some clones in this sample may be carry-over from other donors' samples.

The chain couples TRBV11-2 to TRBJ1-1; perhaps TRBD1 as D (6 bases). The CDR3 contains 15 residues. Germline loops: CDR1 SGHAT, CDR2 FQNNGV. Between the trimmed V and J ends, which lost 1 base and 6 bases, there was a span of 15 bases. CDR3 region: CASSLARWGQAEAFF. The CDR3 DNA follows: TGTGCCAGCAGCTTAGCCCGCTGGGGGCAAGCTGAAGCTTTCTTT.

The genes are TRBV5-5 and TRBJ1-2, with a tentative D call TRBD1 (5 bases). Germline-derived CDR1 and CDR2 are SGHKS and YYEKEE (reference sequence). This CDR3 is 15 amino acids long. Trimming removed 2 bases at V and 4 bases at J, with 15 bases between. The CDR3: CASSFGWGASYGYTF. Written as DNA, the CDR3 is TGTGCCAGCAGCTTTGGCTGGGGCGCCTCCTATGGCTACACCTTC.

The rearrangement links TRBV6-5 to TRBJ1-2; D possibly corresponds to TRBD1 (6 bases). CDR1 and CDR2 from the germline V gene are MNHEY and SVGAGI. Trimming pared 6 bases from V and 7 bases from J, leaving 15 bases between. The CDR3 covers 13 residues. In DNA, the CDR3 is TGTGCCAGCAGACCCGGACAGTATGTTGGCTACACCTTC. Translating it yields CASRPGQYVGYTF.

This clone has only one observation. The gene calls are TRBV6-6 and TRBJ2-7, with 9 bases fitting TRBD1. The J segment lost 6 bases and the V segment lost 6 bases, leaving 9 bases of the junction unmatched. In germline, CDR1 is MNHNY, CDR2 SVGAGI (reference sequence). The CDR3 is 14 residues long. The CDR3 DNA is TGTGCCAGCAGGGCGACAGGGGGGGCCTCCGAGCAGTACTTC. Translated, it gives CASRATGGASEQYF.

V gene TRBV5-5 combines with J gene TRBJ1-3; possible D gene TRBD1, 6 bases. V shed 1 base and J shed 3 bases, with 11 bases lying between them. This CDR3 contains 15 residues. Germline V gives CDR1 SGHKS, CDR2 YYEKEE (reference sequence). The CDR3 protein is CASSLSRGGGNTIYF. CDR3 bases: TGTGCCAGCAGCTTGAGCAGGGGAGGTGGAAACACCATATATTTT.

Of note for this clone: In the same sample, other DNA sequences code for this CDR3. V gene TRBV6-5 combines with J gene TRBJ1-1, with D uncertain. Trimming took 0 bases from V and 5 from J, leaving 7 bases between them. The CDR3 sequence is 13 residues long. Germline assignment: CDR1 MNHEY and CDR2 SVGAGI. The CDR3 reads CASSYSRGTEAFF. The CDR3 coding sequence is TGTGCCAGCAGTTACTCACGGGGAACTGAAGCTTTCTTT.

This clone was found a few times. This chain joins TRBV5-1 and TRBJ2-3; D not certain. In germline, CDR1 is SGHRS, CDR2 YFSETQ. CDR3 length: 16 amino acids. Trimming stripped 0 bases from V and 0 bases from J, with 11 bases between. This CDR3 reads CASSLAGRTSTDTQYF. The CDR3 DNA is TGCGCCAGCAGCTTGGCCGGACGCACTAGCACAGATACGCAGTATTTT.